Listed below are T cell receptor beta chains from one sample, sequenced in a study of blood T cell repertoires in COVID-19. Sequenced by immunoSEQ multiplex PCR; TCRdb stores in-frame clones only, minus some. The table shows about 270,000 clones, with 82% occurring only once. The sample taken for sequencing was peripheral blood. The receptors were sampled from a woman aged 18 to 35 with acute or convalescent COVID-19. CDR3s include the opening cysteine and the closing phenylalanine or tryptophan. The order of the fields is CDR3 protein, J gene, V gene.

CDR3: CASSGTSVNEQFF; J: TRBJ2-1; V: TRBV9
CDR3: CASSPRGTSSYEQYF; J: TRBJ2-7; V: TRBV7-2
CDR3: CASSPSGGFATQYF; J: TRBJ2-5; V: TRBV7-9
CDR3: CASSQALTSGIDNEQFF; J: TRBJ2-1; V: TRBV3-1/TRBV3-2
CDR3: CASTSAGAGANVLTF; J: TRBJ2-6; V: TRBV27
CDR3: CASRLGQATNEKLFF; J: TRBJ1-4; V: TRBV28
CDR3: CSMRPGLQDSETQYF; J: TRBJ2-5; V: TRBV29-1
CDR3: CASSWARGLYGYTF; J: TRBJ1-2; V: TRBV5-8
CDR3: CASRTGKKNSPLHF; J: TRBJ1-6; V: TRBV5-1
CDR3: CASSSEVKGFSEAFF; J: TRBJ1-1; V: TRBV7-9
CDR3: CASSLGTPTDTQYF; J: TRBJ2-3; V: TRBV7-6
CDR3: CASSATSFSEQFF; J: TRBJ2-1; V: TRBV21-1
CDR3: CASSLPGLAGGQWVTDTQYF; J: TRBJ2-3; V: TRBV28
CDR3: CASSSPVGTGGNEQFF; J: TRBJ2-1; V: TRBV28
CDR3: CASSLVTGSENSEQYF; J: TRBJ2-7; V: TRBV11-2
CDR3: CASSHRAGGETWNNEQFF; J: TRBJ2-1; V: TRBV4-3
CDR3: CASSYDRGSYNEQFF; J: TRBJ2-1; V: TRBV6-5
CDR3: CASSESQAGSYGTDTQYF; J: TRBJ2-3; V: TRBV9
CDR3: CASSLELAHYNEQFF; J: TRBJ2-1; V: TRBV7-3
CDR3: CASSAGVVGGNTIYF; J: TRBJ1-3; V: TRBV19
CDR3: CASSYEGTSGSDTQYF; J: TRBJ2-3; V: TRBV6-5
CDR3: CSIRQGRRNTEAFF; J: TRBJ1-1; V: TRBV29-1
CDR3: CASSETQGSGYGYTF; J: TRBJ1-2; V: TRBV2
CDR3: CASSWDSNSPLHF; J: TRBJ1-6; V: TRBV5-1
CDR3: CASRDAGSYNSPLHF; J: TRBJ1-6; V: TRBV25-1
CDR3: CASSESRGNYGYTF; J: TRBJ1-2; V: TRBV3-1/TRBV3-2
CDR3: CASSLPGPMNTEAFF; J: TRBJ1-1; V: TRBV11-2
CDR3: CASRQGKVDTEAFF; J: TRBJ1-1; V: TRBV19
CDR3: CASRRGGREAYEQYF; J: TRBJ2-7; V: TRBV27
CDR3: CASSFGGTGGFEQYF; J: TRBJ2-7; V: TRBV6-5
CDR3: CASSPGVANIQYF; J: TRBJ2-4; V: TRBV18
CDR3: CASSQSGQGIGTQYF; J: TRBJ2-5; V: TRBV16
CDR3: CASSQVFVQGEQYF; J: TRBJ2-7; V: TRBV4-3
CDR3: CAISAASGYEQYF; J: TRBJ2-7; V: TRBV10-3
CDR3: CASSSREGLDTDTQYF; J: TRBJ2-3; V: TRBV7-8
CDR3: CASRRQGNSYEQYF; J: TRBJ2-7; V: TRBV6-1
CDR3: CASSSLGLADRRSYNEQFF; J: TRBJ2-1; V: TRBV27
CDR3: CASSGTSGSYTYEQYF; J: TRBJ2-7; V: TRBV27
CDR3: CASSPGTGAIYGYTF; J: TRBJ1-2; V: TRBV25-1
CDR3: CASSADRANEKLFF; J: TRBJ1-4; V: TRBV5-1
CDR3: CASSSQSGRATDTQYF; J: TRBJ2-3; V: TRBV11-2